This T cell receptor beta chain was sequenced in a study of blood T cell repertoires in COVID-19. About the study: The United States, Italy and Spain provided the acute and convalescent COVID-19 samples.

This clone was seen a handful of times. Study processing details: Reference gene primer amplification gave nucleated cell count estimates. The data were produced by immunoSEQ multiplex PCR, yet TCRdb's version contains in-frame clones alone and is incomplete. V and J calls and clone size are as listed in that table; D and trimming were resolved from the DNA. Here the sample spans roughly 280,000 clones, 84% being singletons. CDR3 size: 15 residues. The V and J ends lost 0 bases and 8 bases, in that order; junction bases with no gene match: 3. Germline CDR1 is LGHNA and CDR2 is YNFKEQ. What was sequenced was peripheral blood. This TCR came from a man in his 60s with acute or convalescent COVID-19. V gene TRBV4-2 combines with J gene TRBJ1-3; 11 bases map to TRBD1. CDR3 amino acids: CASSQEPGQGDTIYF. In nucleotides, the CDR3 is TGTGCCAGCAGCCAAGAGCCGGGACAGGGGGACACCATATATTTT.